This T cell receptor (beta chain) was retrieved from a study of blood T cell repertoires in COVID-19. The repertoire was sequenced with immunoSEQ multiplex PCR; TCRdb's copy has only in-frame clones and lacks some. The sample carries 300,000 to 450,000 clones, approximately 89% recorded once. The sequencing sample was made of peripheral blood. This receptor was identified in a woman aged 55-70 years with COVID-19, enrolled during active disease.

The CDR3 region has the DNA TGTGCCAGCAGCCAAGATCTCGGGCGCGGACGGGGTCAGCCCCAGCATTTT. Amino acid sequence: CASSQDLGRGRGQPQHF. This sequence joins TRBV3-1 (or the pseudogene TRBV3-2) and TRBJ1-5; D gene ambiguous. Trimming removed 0 bases at V and 6 bases at J, with 18 bases between. The CDR3 is 17 residues long. Germline V gene data show CDR1 as LGHDT and CDR2 as YNNKEL (reference sequence).